This T cell receptor (beta chain) was captured in a study of Ad26.COV2.S vaccination and SARS-CoV-2 variants. Study-level background: Intramuscular Ad26.COV2.S doses were given once or twice, 56 days apart.

Method: immunoSEQ multiplex PCR; TCRdb's copy keeps in-frame clones and lacks some. The sample shows about 460,000 clones, 89% of them seen only once. Treatment specified: roughly 18 received Ad26.COV2.S at low or high dose, single or two shots; roughly five received placebo; per-sample allocation not given. Following the first vaccine or placebo injection, samples were taken on day 63. Wuhan-strain SARS-CoV-2 spike was expressed by the Ad26 vector that made up the vaccine. With respect to this clone: Its antigen remains unknown.

Study outcomes and limitations: Assessments of TCR breadth and depth may have underestimated the total T cell responses.

Germline CDR1 reads SQVTM; CDR2 reads ANQGSEA. This CDR3 contains 16 residues. Trimming stripped 5 bases from V and 0 bases from J, with 19 bases between. This TCR derives from a person aged 18-65 years who received the Ad26.COV2.S COVID-19 vaccine or a placebo. The chain has TRBV29-1 and TRBJ2-5; D may correspond to TRBD1 or TRBD2 (6 bases each). The source was peripheral blood, collected in a trial of Ad26.COV2.S vaccine versus placebo. The CDR3 protein is CSVQGRGLPYQETQYF. The CDR3 region has the DNA TGCAGCGTTCAGGGCAGGGGACTGCCCTACCAAGAGACCCAGTACTTC.